This T cell receptor beta chain was captured by sequencing in a study of CD8 T cells in ankylosing spondylitis. Via MiXCR, TCRdb re-called the 5' RACE reads, giving one row per CDR3 protein. The sample shows around 440,000 distinct CDR3 sequences, about 15% of them seen only once. This clonotype was picked up a small number of times. No antigen is known for it. The CDR3 loop spans 14 amino acids. The V gene's germline CDR1 is SGHRS and CDR2 YFSETQ. V shed 1 base and J shed 7 bases, with 14 bases lying between them. Study conclusions and caveats: Previously reported in reactive arthritis synovial fluid and blood were some of the motif variants. Disease-linked clones reportedly concentrated significantly in matched ankylosing spondylitis synovial fluid. A TCR beta motif of 7 or 8 highly homologous variants appeared characteristic of ankylosing spondylitis blood. The disease-linked clones had a CD8+ phenotype and low blood frequencies.

Sequencing was performed on blood, either unsorted or a sorted T cell fraction (not recorded which). The receptor comes from a male donor with ankylosing spondylitis. The V gene is TRBV5-1, the J gene TRBJ1-2; D might be TRBD1 (6 bases). The CDR3 bases are TGCGCCAGCAGCTTGCCGACAGGCTCCTTTGGCTACACCTTC. Protein: CASSLPTGSFGYTF.